The next 25 T cell receptor beta chains were all read from a single sample in a study of cytomegalovirus exposure and HLA in healthy donors. Primers for the PCR totalled 60 Vbeta and 13 Jbeta. Method: immunoSEQ multiplex PCR; TCRdb's copy keeps in-frame clones and lacks some. Altogether around 100,000 clones are present, 65% to 90% being singletons, with the ten largest covering about 3.7%. Specimen: PBMCs. These receptors were taken from a man aged 25 to 40 in good health and CMV-seropositive.

This chain joins TRBV4-1 and TRBJ1-5; no reliable D call. The CDR3 runs to 16 residues. V lost 0 bases and J lost 4, with 13 bases in between. Germline CDR1 MGHRA, CDR2 YSYEKL. The CDR3 sequence is CASSQDMNSYNQPQHF. The CDR3 DNA reads TGCGCCAGCAGCCAAGATATGAACAGCTATAATCAGCCCCAGCATTTT.

This clone has just one count. The V call is TRBV7-9, the J call TRBJ2-7; perhaps TRBD1 as D (5 bases). The germline V gene encodes CDR1 SEHNR and CDR2 FQNEAQ (reference sequence). The CDR3 loop spans 11 amino acids. V gave up 5 bases and J gave up 7 bases, with 9 bases separating them. CDR3: CASSPQGEQYF. The CDR3 nucleotides read TGTGCCAGCAGCCCGCAGGGAGAGCAGTACTTC. Full variable domain (missing parts from reference TRBV7-9 and TRBJ2-7): DTGVSQNPRHKITKRGQNVTFRCDPISEHNRLYWYRQTLGQGPEFLTYFQNEAQLEKSRLLSDRFSAERPKGSFSTLEIQRTEQGDSAMYLCASSPQGEQYFGPGTRLTVT.

As regards this clone: Different DNA sequences within this sample yield the same CDR3. The V call is TRBV27, the J call TRBJ2-5; D possibly corresponds to TRBD2 (6 bases). Germline CDR1 reads MNHEY; CDR2 reads SMNVEV (reference sequence). The CDR3 extends over 13 amino acids. The V and J ends lost 2 bases and 5 bases respectively, with 9 bases between them. The CDR3 loop is CASSLRGTETQYF. The DNA for the CDR3 is TGTGCCAGCAGTTTACGGGGGACGGAGACCCAGTACTTC.

This clone showed up just once. The rearrangement uses TRBV6-5 and TRBJ1-5, with a possible D match to TRBD1 (5 bases). The CDR3 has 15 amino acids. Trimming removed 5 bases at V and 2 bases at J, with 13 bases between. CDR1 is MNHEY, CDR2 SVGAGI, per germline. The CDR3: CASSTTQGRNQPQHF. The CDR3 coding sequence is TGTGCCAGCAGTACGACCCAGGGCCGCAATCAGCCCCAGCATTTT.

V is TRBV10-3 and J is TRBJ2-7; TRBD2 matches at 7 bases. The CDR3 is made up of 18 amino acids. Germline assignment: CDR1 ENHRY and CDR2 SYGVKD. The V gene end was trimmed by 4 bases and the J gene end by 7 bases; junction bases not matched to a gene: 22. The chain's CDR3 is CAISAGSGGPSTLGEQYF. CDR3 DNA sequence: TGTGCCATCAGTGCCGGATCGGGAGGCCCCTCTACCCTTGGGGAGCAGTACTTC.

The sample holds one count of this clone. The V gene is TRBV29-1, the J gene TRBJ2-5; D gene unclear. CDR1 and CDR2 (germline): SQVTM, ANQGSEA. The V end lost 5 bases, the J end lost 3 bases, and 10 bases lay between the germline ends. The CDR3 is 12 residues long. The DNA for the CDR3 is TGCAGCGTTATCTCTAGGAAAGAGACCCAGTACTTC. Amino acid sequence: CSVISRKETQYF.

The chain is built from TRBV4-3 and TRBJ1-1; D perhaps matches TRBD1 (5 bases). Germline CDR1 is LGHNA and CDR2 is YSLEER. The CDR3 sequence is 15 residues long. V was trimmed by 0 bases and J by 3 bases, leaving 11 bases between them. The CDR3 nucleotides are TGCGCCAGCAGCCAAGAATTAGTACAGGACACTGAAGCTTTCTTT. Residues: CASSQELVQDTEAFF.

The chain uses TRBV10-1 and TRBJ2-7; 8 nucleotides match TRBD2. The CDR3 consists of 15 residues. Germline CDR1 and CDR2: WNHNN and SYGVQD (reference sequence). The V and J ends lost 4 bases and 6 bases, in that order; junction bases with no gene match: 11. The CDR3 spells CASSAPGTSLGEQYF. In DNA, the CDR3 is TGCGCCAGCAGTGCCCCCGGGACTAGTCTGGGCGAGCAGTACTTC.

This clone was found once. The rearrangement uses TRBV14 and TRBJ1-3, with 9 positions matching TRBD1. V lost 3 bases and J lost 7; bases outside the gene matches: 10. CDR1 and CDR2 (germline): SGHDN, FVKESK. The CDR3 covers 16 residues. CDR3 coding DNA: TGTGCCAGCAGCCAGGGGACAGGGCCCTTGCGGAACACCATATATTTT. Residues: CASSQGTGPLRNTIYF. Supplemented by reference TRBV14 and TRBJ1-3, the full variable domain reads EAGVTQFPSHSVIEKGQTVTLRCDPISGHDNLYWYRRVMGKEIKFLLHFVKESKQDESGMPNNRFLAERTGGTYSTLKVQPAELEDSGVYFCASSQGTGPLRNTIYFGEGSWLTVV.

The gene calls are TRBV18 and TRBJ2-2; 9 bases line up with TRBD1. Germline CDR1 is KGHSH and CDR2 is LQKENI. This CDR3 spans 16 amino acids. V lost 5 bases to trimming and J lost 4 bases; unmatched junction nucleotides: 8. The DNA of the CDR3 is TGTGCCAGCTCATCCCGACAGGGGGAAAGCACCGGGGAGCTGTTTTTT. Amino acids: CASSSRQGESTGELFF.

Regarding this clone: At one of its ends the junction is not consistent with the germline gene, which may arise from a read error. V gene TRBV7-9 combines with J gene TRBJ1-4; 8 nucleotides line up with TRBD1. CDR3 length: 12 amino acids. Germline assignment: CDR1 SEHNR and CDR2 FQNEAQ (reference sequence). DNA for the CDR3: TGTACCAGCAGCCTAATGACAGGGGCGGTTCTTTTT. Translation gives CTSSLMTGAVLF.

V is TRBV23-1 and J is TRBJ2-5, with D possibly TRBD1 on 6 matching bases. TRBV23-1 is annotated as an ORF whose role is uncertain. Trimming shortened V by 5 bases and J by 4 bases, and 11 bases separated the two germline ends. The CDR3 contains 13 residues. CDR3 coding DNA: TGCGCCAGCAGTAATCGAGGGGGAGAGACCCAGTACTTC. Its protein product is CASSNRGGETQYF.

The chain is built from TRBV6-5 and TRBJ2-7, with 7 bases lining up with TRBD1. Losses at the gene ends were 6 bases for V and 5 bases for J; bases not matched to a gene: 13. Germline V gene data show CDR1 as MNHEY and CDR2 as SVGAGI. This CDR3 comprises 15 residues. CDR3 in amino acids: CASSPPNRGINEQYF. Here the CDR3 DNA reads TGTGCCAGCAGCCCTCCGAACAGGGGAATCAACGAGCAGTACTTC.

V gene TRBV29-1 combines with J gene TRBJ2-2; 11 positions match TRBD2. The germline V gene encodes CDR1 SQVTM and CDR2 ANQGSEA. V trimming: 6 bases; J trimming: 7 bases; junction bases outside the gene matches: 10. This CDR3 is 15 amino acids long. The CDR3 protein is CSVGGLAGRYGELFF. CDR3 sequence (DNA): TGCAGCGTCGGCGGACTAGCGGGCCGTTACGGGGAGCTGTTTTTT.

V gene TRBV29-1 combines with J gene TRBJ2-5; D is perhaps TRBD2 (5 bases). CDR3 length: 10 amino acids. Germline-derived CDR1 and CDR2 are SQVTM and ANQGSEA. DNA for the CDR3: TGCAATCCCGGCGGGGAGACCCAGTACTTC. It yields the protein CNPGGETQYF. The full variable domain, rest sourced from reference TRBV29-1 and TRBJ2-5, is SAVISQKPSRDICQRGTSLTIQCQVDSQVTMMFWYRQQPGQSLTLIATANQGSEATYESGFVIDKFPISRPNLTFSTLTVSNMSPEDSSIYLCNPGGETQYFGPGTRLLVL.

This clone was found once. The genes are TRBV6-6 and TRBJ2-7; 8 bases map to TRBD2. The CDR3 is 14 amino acids. CDR1 MNHNY and CDR2 SVGAGI come from the germline V gene (reference sequence). With 8 bases clipped from V and 3 bases from J, the junction kept 9 bases outside the gene matches. The CDR3 here is CASGKAGANYEQYF. The CDR3 DNA reads as TGTGCCAGCGGGAAAGCGGGAGCTAACTACGAGCAGTACTTC.

A remark on this clone: At one end, the junction sequence differs from germline, possibly due to a read error. V and J are TRBV7-9 and TRBJ1-1; D ambiguous. The CDR3 totals 12 residues. Germline values: CDR1 SEHNR, CDR2 FQNEAQ (reference sequence). CDR3 coding DNA: TGTTCCAGCAGCCCCCCCGGGAGGGATGCTTTCTTT. Translated: CSSSPPGRDAFF.

This sequence joins TRBV4-3 and TRBJ2-1, with 12 bases aligning to TRBD1. This CDR3 spans 12 amino acids. After removal of 4 bases from V and 15 bases from J, the junction contained 4 bases not matched to a gene. CDR1 and CDR2 from the germline V gene are LGHNA and YSLEER. This CDR3 is CASSRDRGQRFF. DNA of the CDR3: TGCGCCAGCAGCCGGGACAGGGGGCAGCGGTTCTTC.

The V call is TRBV28, the J call TRBJ1-6; D possibly corresponds to TRBD1 (5 bases). V lost 7 bases, J lost 3 bases, and 10 bases lay in between. This CDR3 is 14 amino acids long. Per germline, CDR1 MDHEN and CDR2 SYDVKM. CDR3 bases: TGTGCCAGCAAGGACGGGGGCTATAATTCACCCCTCCACTTT. Residues: CASKDGGYNSPLHF.

This clone was seen more than once but under ten times. The genes are TRBV4-3 and TRBJ2-7; D perhaps matches TRBD2 (5 bases). CDR3 length equals 20 residues. Deletions cut 1 base from V and 2 bases from J, with 27 bases between. Germline CDR1 reads LGHNA; CDR2 reads YSLEER. CDR3 sequence: CASSQGRRASPLGSPYEQYF. DNA of the CDR3: TGCGCCAGCAGCCAAGGGAGGCGGGCCTCCCCCCTGGGGTCCCCCTACGAGCAGTACTTC.

The chain combines TRBV30 with TRBJ1-4; D may be TRBD1 (6 bases). Trimming took 3 bases from V and 10 from J, leaving 12 bases between them. This CDR3 comprises 12 residues. The germline CDR1 and CDR2 sequences are GTSNPN and SVGIG (reference sequence). The CDR3: CAWRAGAGKLFF. The CDR3 DNA reads as TGTGCCTGGAGAGCAGGGGCGGGAAAACTGTTTTTT.

This chain joins TRBV30 and TRBJ1-5, with D uncertain. Per the germline V gene, CDR1 is GTSNPN and CDR2 is SVGIG (reference sequence). Trimming pared 0 bases from V and 1 base from J, leaving 10 bases between. The CDR3 is 15 residues long. This CDR3 reads CAWSVYQASNQPQHF. CDR3 DNA sequence: TGTGCCTGGAGTGTATATCAGGCAAGCAATCAGCCCCAGCATTTT. Filled out from reference TRBV30 and TRBJ1-5, the complete variable domain reads SQTIHQWPATLVQPVGSPLSLECTVEGTSNPNLYWYRQAAGRGLQLLFYSVGIGQISSEVPQNLSASRPQDRQFILSSKKLLLSDSGFYLCAWSVYQASNQPQHFGDGTRLSIL.

The chain has TRBV4-2 and TRBJ2-3; TRBD2 aligns across 14 bases. Germline trimming cut 4 bases from V and 4 bases from J; bases unmatched to any gene: 4. CDR1 is LGHNA and CDR2 is YNFKEQ in the germline V gene. The CDR3 runs to 16 residues. The CDR3 nucleotides read TGTGCCAGCAGCCGCGGGACTAGCGGGAGCGCAGATACGCAGTATTTT. Its translation is CASSRGTSGSADTQYF.

This chain uses TRBV27 with TRBJ1-2; TRBD1 matches 10 bases. Germline CDR1 MNHEY, CDR2 SMNVEV (reference sequence). This CDR3 is built from 15 residues. The V gene end was trimmed by 5 bases and the J gene end by 4 bases; junction bases not matched to a gene: 7. CDR3 coding DNA: TGTGCCAGCAGTCCGCCGGGACAGGGGATCTATGGCTACACCTTC. The encoded protein is CASSPPGQGIYGYTF.

V gene TRBV7-8 combines with J gene TRBJ2-1; TRBD1 agrees at 9 bases. J gave up 8 bases and V 6 bases, and 8 bases lay outside the gene matches. There are 14 residues in the CDR3. The germline V gene has CDR1 SGHVS and CDR2 FQNEAQ. CDR3 loop: CASRPGTGSDEQFF. The CDR3 bases are TGTGCCAGCAGACCCGGGACAGGGTCGGATGAGCAGTTCTTC.